This T cell receptor beta chain was found in a study of Tregs in tolerant kidney transplant recipients. Looking at the study overall: Related graft donors supplied nonmyeloablative bone marrow transplants, and mixed chimerism was transient.

Germline V gene lookup returns CDR1 MDHEN and CDR2 SYDVKM. The CDR3 is 17 residues long. The trim removed 3 bases at V and 1 base at J, leaving 11 bases unmatched. The protocol was immunoSEQ multiplex PCR, while the TCRdb copy is restricted to in-frame clones and leaves out a portion. The table lists tens of thousands of clones, 80% to 90% of them singletons. Study-wide results and caveats: Tregs expanded with activated donor B cells seemed most donor-specific.

In this sample, this clone turned up a few times. Antigen specificity is unknown. The starting material was Tregs from blood, obtained before the transplant. The chain uses TRBV28 and TRBJ2-7, with 8 bases that match TRBD2. The sequence was collected from a human donor who received a combined kidney and bone marrow transplant. As DNA, the CDR3 is TGTGCCAGCAGTTTTTATGGCGGGGGGTTAGGTTCCTACGAGCAGTACTTC. Amino acid sequence: CASSFYGGGLGSYEQYF.